The clone carrying this T cell receptor (beta chain) was seen ten or more times. Its antigen is not known. This CDR3 comprises 16 residues. Germline assignment: CDR1 SGHVS and CDR2 FQNEAQ. J gave up 4 bases and V 5 bases, and 10 bases lay outside the gene matches. This record comes from a study of glioma-infiltrating T cells. The iRepertoire nested amplicon-rescue multiplex PCR amplified TCR alpha and beta CDR3s from RNA. Tissue mRNA or PBMC total RNA, about 85-400 ng, went into one-step reverse transcription and amplification. MiXCR, run by TCRdb on the multiplex PCR reads, gives a single entry per CDR3 protein. This repertoire shows approximately 140,000 distinct CDR3 sequences, approximately 24% found once; its top ten account for under 35%. Study observations and caveats: Very few CDR3 sequences were shared between tissue and blood. Gliomas, especially low-grade, showed above-expected tissue-blood divergence; non-neoplastic patients showed below.

Input material: glioma tissue, nonneoplastic brain tissue, or PBMCs (not recorded which). The V and J genes are TRBV7-8 and TRBJ2-3, with 9 bases lining up with TRBD2. The sequence was collected from a human donor with low-grade glioma or glioblastoma, undergoing nonglioma brain surgery, or in good health (not recorded which). The CDR3 reads CASSPWNSGGADTQYF. The CDR3, as DNA: TGTGCCAGCAGCCCCTGGAATAGCGGGGGTGCAGATACGCAGTATTTT. The entire variable domain, with the rest obtained from reference TRBV7-8 and TRBJ2-3, is as follows: GAGVSQSPRYKVAKRGQDVALRCDPISGHVSLFWYQQALGQGPEFLTYFQNEAQLDKSGLPSDRFFAERPEGSVSTLKIQRTQQEDSAVYLCASSPWNSGGADTQYFGPGTRLTVL.